This T cell receptor beta chain stems from a study of T cell responses to AZD1222 COVID-19 vaccine. Broader study findings: Donors were chiefly white British, with a greater number of females, and clonal diversity was perhaps underestimated.

Comment on this clone: Its target is not known.

The V gene lost 0 bases and the J gene lost 3 bases, with 9 bases spanning the gap. The CDR3 length is 14 residues. Per the germline V gene, CDR1 is MNHGY and CDR2 is SVAAGI. Assay used: immunoSEQ multiplex PCR; TCRdb lists only in-frame clones, some missing. The sample carries under 85,000 clones, 87% recorded once. The sequencing here drew on peripheral blood, taken on day 0 of AZD1222 vaccination. The rearrangement joins TRBV6-9 to TRBJ2-7; no definite D call. This TCR came from an adult in good health. This CDR3 is CASSYSATIYEQYF. CDR3 DNA sequence: TGTGCCAGCAGTTATTCCGCGACAATCTACGAGCAGTACTTC.